This T cell receptor beta chain emerged from a study of T-cell reconstitution after alpha-beta-depleted transplantation in children (dated by TCRdb to about 2016). Study-level background: Using TCR repertoire profiling, the study quantitatively followed how T-cell immune reconstitution unfolded in children after TCRalphabeta/CD19-depleted allogeneic hematopoietic cell transplantation.

The library was made by PCR. Sequencing instrument: Illumina HiSeq 2500. To normalize quantification of the TCRbeta repertoire, the TCR libraries were built with molecular barcoding that relied on unique molecular identifiers. TCRdb redid the processing of the public reads, applying fastp at Q25 and MiXCR, and retained in-frame beta chains. When rows share a CDR3 protein, they turn into one entry using the most common DNA and genes. The sample has over 150,000 distinct CDR3 sequences on record, 6% to 7% of them singletons. The top ten constitute roughly 3% of the sample. This clonotype was observed at least ten times. Its recognized antigen is unknown. The sample holds no much larger clone one base away, and base qualities are not on file. The sequenced sample was PBMCs from the stem cell graft donor, obtained from the stem cell graft. This receptor was obtained from a human donor who donated a stem cell graft to a child with Wiskott-Aldrich syndrome.

This receptor has the CDR3 CASSYRGRPDEQFF. The nucleotide sequence reads as follows: TGTGCCAGCAGCTACAGGGGGCGCCCGGATGAGCAGTTCTTC. The V gene is TRBV5-5 and the J gene is TRBJ2-1; TRBD1 lines up with 9 middle nucleotides. The CDR3 has 14 amino acids, counting the end cysteine and phenylalanine. This entry keeps only the CDR3 DNA: 42 bases, framed from base 1. Clipping removes 3 bases from V and 8 bases from J, with 6 as the unmatched junction base count. Per the germline V gene (reference sequence), SGHKS is the CDR1 and YYEKEE is the CDR2.